What follows are 2 T cell receptor beta chains derived from one specimen sequenced in a study of T cell repertoires in cytomegalovirus infection. These receptors' antigens are unknown. TCRdb recomputed calls from the reads with MiXCR, one row per CDR3 protein. Counted here are some 940,000 distinct CDR3 sequences, 30% to 40% occurring once; the ten biggest clones make up more than 12%. This sample comprised cultured CD8+ T cells from PBMCs, obtained from culture after CMV antigen stimulation. These TCRs come from a human donor in good health (CMV status not recorded). Some clones in this sample may be carry-over from other donors' samples.

V usage is TRBV19 and J usage is TRBJ2-3, with D possibly being TRBD1 or TRBD2 (6 bases each). Trimming took off 2 bases at V and 1 base at J, with 10 bases between the two ends. Germline V gives CDR1 LNHDA, CDR2 SQIVND (reference sequence). This CDR3 has 15 amino acids. CDR3 bases: TGTGCCAGTAGTATACCGGGGGCGGGCACAGATACGCAGTATTTT. Translated: CASSIPGAGTDTQYF.

The table lists this clonotype with a count of one. V and J are TRBV27 and TRBJ2-7; D not certain. The CDR3 contains 13 residues. Trimming took 2 bases from V and 3 from J, leaving 8 bases between them. Germline CDR1 is MNHEY and CDR2 is SMNVEV (reference sequence). CDR3 protein: CASSLHEDYEQYF. As DNA, the CDR3 is TGTGCCAGCAGTTTACATGAGGACTACGAGCAGTACTTC.